This TCR beta chain is drawn from a study of cytomegalovirus exposure and HLA in healthy donors. Germline lookup yields CDR1 WSHSY and CDR2 SAAADI. CDR3 size: 14 residues. V was clipped by 5 bases and J by 0 bases, with 8 bases between them. Study conclusions and caveats: In a later analysis, HLA-C alleles had the fewest associated TCRs, DRB1 alleles the most.

The primer mix had 60 Vbeta and 13 Jbeta primers. Method: immunoSEQ multiplex PCR; TCRdb's copy keeps in-frame clones and lacks some. The sample records under 250,000 clones, 78% being singletons. Healthy donors of bone marrow made up the group. This clone was counted a single time. Its specificity is not known. The chain uses TRBV10-2 and TRBJ1-5; D possibly corresponds to TRBD1 (6 bases). The clonotype was recovered from a male donor in good health and CMV-seronegative. Sample: PBMCs. CDR3 region: CASSHRDSNQPQHF. The CDR3 region has the DNA TGCGCCAGCAGTCACAGGGATAGCAATCAGCCCCAGCATTTT.